A single sample is the source of the 16 T cell receptor beta chains below, sequenced in a study of blood T cell repertoires in COVID-19. Sequencing used immunoSEQ multiplex PCR; TCRdb keeps in-frame clones, though not all of them. The sample contains some 120,000 clones, approximately 85% of which appear only once. Sequenced input: peripheral blood. Receptors were obtained from a human donor in a cohort sampled during active COVID-19.

The V call is TRBV2, the J call TRBJ2-5, with 9 nucleotides matching TRBD2. Germline CDR1 SNHLY, CDR2 FYNNEI. Trimming took 6 bases from V and 2 from J; bases not matched to a gene: 7. The length of the CDR3 is 15 residues. CDR3: CASSTPSGEQETQYF. CDR3 nucleotides: TGTGCCAGCAGCACTCCTAGCGGGGAGCAAGAGACCCAGTACTTC.

The chain employs TRBV5-4 and TRBJ2-5; no definite D call. Germline V gene sequence: CDR1 SGHNT, CDR2 YYREEE (reference sequence). V dropped 4 bases and J dropped 4 bases, with 8 bases sitting between them. This CDR3 contains 12 residues. Here the CDR3 reads CASSLPLETQYF. The CDR3 nucleotides are TGTGCCAGCAGCCTCCCTCTAGAGACCCAGTACTTC.

The chain carries TRBV3-1 (or the pseudogene TRBV3-2) and TRBJ1-6; 7 nucleotides agree with TRBD1. The J segment lost 5 bases and the V segment lost 3 bases, leaving 4 bases of the junction unmatched. Germline V lookup: CDR1 LGHDT, CDR2 YNNKEL (reference sequence). The CDR3 is made up of 15 amino acids. DNA for the CDR3: TGTGCCAGCAGCCATCCAGGGGGACATAATTCACCCCTCCACTTT. Translation: CASSHPGGHNSPLHF.

The gene calls are TRBV5-6 and TRBJ1-2; D gene ambiguous. V lost 0 bases, J lost 6 bases, and 15 bases lay in between. The CDR3 consists of 15 residues. Germline lookup yields CDR1 SGHDT and CDR2 YYEEEE. In nucleotides, the CDR3 is TGTGCCAGCAGCTTGGAGTTGAGAAGCGGCAATGGCTACACCTTC. Translating it yields CASSLELRSGNGYTF. The full variable domain, in which reference TRBV5-6 and TRBJ1-2 provide the parts outside the CDR3, is DAGVTQSPTHLIKTRGQQVTLRCSPKSGHDTVSWYQQALGQGPQFIFQYYEEEERQRGNFPDRFSGHQFPNYSSELNVNALLLGDSALYLCASSLELRSGNGYTFGSGTRLTVV.

The V gene is TRBV6-5, the J gene TRBJ2-7, with D possibly TRBD2 on 5 matching bases. The CDR3 extends over 13 amino acids. Germline loops: CDR1 MNHEY, CDR2 SVGAGI. The germline V and J ends were trimmed by 0 bases and 6 bases, with 9 bases remaining between them. This CDR3 reads CASSYSWEREQYF. CDR3 nucleotides: TGTGCCAGCAGTTACTCGTGGGAGCGCGAGCAGTACTTC.

Here the CDR3 reads CASSSRQGVTYEQYF. As DNA, the CDR3 is TGTGCCAGCAGCTCTCGACAGGGTGTCACCTACGAGCAGTACTTC. V usage is TRBV5-4 and J usage is TRBJ2-7; 7 positions agree with TRBD1. After removal of 3 bases from V and 2 bases from J, the junction contained 8 bases not matched to a gene. The CDR3 contains 15 residues. From germline, CDR1 is SGHNT and CDR2 YYREEE (reference sequence).

The rearrangement links TRBV4-2 to TRBJ1-2; the match to TRBD1 covers 8 bases. The CDR3 extends over 16 amino acids. The J segment lost 6 bases and the V segment lost 1 base, leaving 10 bases of the junction unmatched. Germline-derived CDR1 and CDR2 are LGHNA and YNFKEQ. CDR3 nucleotides: TGTGCCAGCAGCCAAGTCGGCAGGGGGCGCCCCAATGGCTACACCTTC. Encoded protein: CASSQVGRGRPNGYTF.

V is TRBV4-1 and J is TRBJ1-2, with TRBD1 matching 9 bases. The CDR3 has 18 residues. Germline V gene data show CDR1 as MGHRA and CDR2 as YSYEKL. With V trimmed by 0 bases and J by 0 bases, 8 bases remained unmatched. CDR3 DNA sequence: TGCGCCAGCAGCCAAGATTCGGGACAGGGCCTATCTAACTATGGCTACACCTTC. Its protein product is CASSQDSGQGLSNYGYTF.

The chain recombines TRBV7-9 with TRBJ2-2; TRBD2 matches 8 bases. The V gene end was trimmed by 3 bases and the J gene end by 6 bases; junction bases not matched to a gene: 0. CDR3 length: 13 amino acids. Germline V lookup: CDR1 SEHNR, CDR2 FQNEAQ (reference sequence). The CDR3 nucleotides read TGTGCCAGCAGCTTTAGCGGGGCCGGGGAGCTGTTTTTT. Residues: CASSFSGAGELFF.

This chain links TRBV11-3 with TRBJ2-1; 7 bases agree with TRBD2. The CDR3 contains 18 residues. J was trimmed by 7 bases and V by 3 bases; bases with no gene match: 18. Germline V CDR1 and CDR2: SGHNT, YENEEA. CDR3 DNA sequence: TGTGCCAGCAGCTTCGGCCCGAGCGGGACTCATGGAAGAAATGAGCAGTTCTTC. Its protein is CASSFGPSGTHGRNEQFF.

This chain joins TRBV27 and TRBJ2-3, with D unresolved. The V gene's germline CDR1 is MNHEY and CDR2 SMNVEV (reference sequence). This CDR3 is built from 17 residues. V shed 6 bases and J shed 0 bases, with 19 bases lying between them. The CDR3 is CASRISNKETSTDTQYF. CDR3 bases: TGTGCCAGCAGAATATCCAACAAGGAGACTAGCACAGATACGCAGTATTTT.

J is TRBJ2-7 and V is TRBV5-5; tentative D call: TRBD1 (5 bases). Germline CDR1 SGHKS, CDR2 YYEKEE (reference sequence). This CDR3 has 13 residues. V lost 0 bases to trimming and J lost 6 bases, with 10 bases between them. The CDR3 coding sequence is TGTGCCAGCAGCTTGGACAGGCCCGGCGAGCAGTACTTC. Translated, it gives CASSLDRPGEQYF.

The genes are TRBV6-4 and TRBJ1-2; 7 bases align to TRBD1. This CDR3 is built from 14 residues. Germline V CDR1 and CDR2: MRHNA, SNTAGT. The trim removed 3 bases at V and 5 bases at J, leaving 6 bases unmatched. DNA of the CDR3: TGTGCCAGCAGTGAGACAGGGACTCCATATGGCTACACCTTC. Translated, it gives CASSETGTPYGYTF.

This clone was counted a few times. V usage is TRBV7-8 and J usage is TRBJ2-2; TRBD1 agrees at 9 bases. Losses at the gene ends were 5 bases for V and 8 bases for J; bases not matched to a gene: 6. CDR3 length: 14 residues. Germline lookup yields CDR1 SGHVS and CDR2 FQNEAQ. CDR3: CASSIQGARGELFF. CDR3 DNA sequence: TGTGCCAGCAGCATACAGGGGGCGCGGGGGGAGCTGTTTTTT.

The chain is built from TRBV4-1 and TRBJ2-7; TRBD2 is a possible D gene (6 bases). Germline V CDR1 and CDR2: MGHRA, YSYEKL. V was shortened by 1 base and J by 6 bases, with 16 bases between the two germline ends. The CDR3 is 15 amino acids. CDR3 amino acids: CASSQGSRAGSEQYF. The CDR3 DNA is TGCGCCAGCAGCCAAGGTTCCAGGGCCGGGAGCGAGCAGTACTTC.

The chain combines TRBV7-6 with TRBJ2-1, with 7 bases that match TRBD2. Germline assignment: CDR1 SGHVS and CDR2 FNYEAQ. The CDR3 consists of 12 residues. The trim removed 4 bases at V and 6 bases at J, leaving 0 bases unmatched. Here the CDR3 DNA reads TGTGCCAGCAGCTGGACTAGCAATGAGCAGTTCTTC. Encoded protein: CASSWTSNEQFF. Drawing the rest from reference TRBV7-6 and TRBJ2-1, the complete variable domain is GAGVSQSPRYKVTKRGQDVALRCDPISGHVSLYWYRQALGQGPEFLTYFNYEAQQDKSGLPNDRFSAERPEGSISTLTIQRTEQRDSAMYRCASSWTSNEQFFGPGTRLTVL.